This TCR beta chain was retrieved from a study of naive CD8 T cells in extremely preterm neonates. Findings and caveats of the study: Compared with older groups, preterm CDR3s were shorter, with fewer N additions and less trimming. Term neonates roughly 0.4%, young children about 0.029%, adults about 0.0091%; preterm neonates shared around 2.5%. Preterm neonates had significantly lower iChao1 richness than other age groups.

Sequencing was performed with immunoSEQ multiplex PCR; in TCRdb, only in-frame clones are kept and a portion is missing. Among tens of thousands of clones listed, about 91% were seen once. Samples were taken at extremely preterm deliveries at roughly 22-27 weeks of gestation. The sample holds sorted live naive CD8+ CD45RA+CCR7+ T cells. Per sample, roughly 18,000 to 100,000 naive CD8+ cells were sorted. Remarks on this clone: What it recognizes is unknown.

The CDR3 is made up of 16 amino acids. V trimming: 1 base; J trimming: 1 base; junction bases outside the gene matches: 0. CDR1 and CDR2 (germline): MNHNS, SASEGT. This chain links TRBV6-1 with TRBJ2-6; 8 bases are a match to TRBD1. The sample comprised naive CD8+ T cells from cord blood. The TCR sequence derives from a boy who was born preterm. CDR3: CASSEDRGSGANVLTF. For the CDR3, the DNA is TGTGCCAGCAGTGAAGACAGGGGGTCTGGGGCCAACGTCCTGACTTTC.